One and the same sample provided the 14 T cell receptor beta chains below, sequenced in a study of T-cell reconstitution after alpha-beta-depleted transplantation in children. TCRbeta library construction was performed incorporating unique molecular identifiers. TCRdb recomputed calls from the PCR reads with MiXCR, one row per CDR3 protein. The sample contains 90,000 to 120,000 distinct CDR3 sequences, about 6% of which appear only once. The sequences come from PBMCs, mostly from graft donor cells, collected 360 days after TCRalphabeta/CD19-depleted stem cell transplant. Receptors originate from a male patient between 2 and 15 years old who had a stem cell transplant for acute lymphoblastic leukemia, so the T cells may come from the graft donor.

This clonotype was counted a few times. This chain connects TRBV30 to TRBJ2-7, with D possibly called TRBD1 or TRBD2 (5 bases each). With 1 base removed from V and 3 bases from J, the gap between germline ends came to 13 bases. The length of the CDR3 is 14 residues. Germline V CDR1 and CDR2: GTSNPN, SVGIG (reference sequence). CDR3 DNA: TGTGCCTGGAGTGGCCGGGACGGGTACTACGAGCAGTACTTC. Protein sequence: CAWSGRDGYYEQYF.

This clonotype was seen a handful of times. The chain recombines TRBV6-2 or TRBV6-3 with TRBJ2-7; D uncertain. The CDR3 extends over 11 amino acids. V was shortened by 4 bases and J by 5 bases, with 6 bases between the two germline ends. The germline V gene has CDR1 MNHEY and CDR2 SVGEGT. This CDR3 is CASSSTHEQYF. CDR3 bases: TGTGCCAGCAGTTCGACCCACGAGCAGTACTTC.

This clonotype came up many times. CDR3 sequence (DNA): TGTGCCAGCAGTGAAAATAAGTGGGGTTTTTGGTCACCCCTCCACTTT. Protein: CASSENKWGFWSPLHF. This chain uses TRBV2 with TRBJ1-6; D unresolved. The CDR3 loop spans 16 amino acids. Germline V gene data show CDR1 as SNHLY and CDR2 as FYNNEI. Between the trimmed V and J ends, which lost 2 bases and 10 bases, there was a span of 18 bases.

This clonotype was observed many times. The chain is built from TRBV27 and TRBJ2-7, with 8 positions matching TRBD2. Trimming cost V 2 bases and J 6 bases; bases outside gene matches: 6. The CDR3 sequence is 14 residues long. CDR1 is MNHEY, CDR2 SMNVEV, per germline (reference sequence). CDR3 residues: CASSLSGSITEQYF. CDR3 nucleotides: TGTGCCAGCAGTTTAAGCGGGAGTATAACCGAGCAGTACTTC.

There are many counts of this clonotype. The chain combines TRBV12-3 or TRBV12-4 with TRBJ2-5; 8 nucleotides align to TRBD2. This CDR3 spans 15 amino acids. V lost 1 base, J lost 2 bases, and 3 bases stayed unmatched. CDR3: CASSLGTSPQETQYF. Here the CDR3 DNA reads TGTGCCAGCAGTTTAGGGACTAGCCCACAAGAGACCCAGTACTTC.

This clonotype has just a few counts. The chain is built from TRBV12-3 or TRBV12-4 and TRBJ2-1; D is ambiguous. Between the trimmed V and J ends, which lost 8 bases and 5 bases, there was a span of 7 bases. The CDR3 has 11 residues. The CDR3 reads CASAGHNEQFF. As DNA, the CDR3 is TGTGCCAGCGCTGGGCACAATGAGCAGTTCTTC.

Details on this clonotype: With a much larger clone just one base away, this may be a read error. The CDR3 end shows no conserved phenylalanine or tryptophan, and so a read error is likely. The V gene is TRBV5-8, the J gene TRBJ2-5; possibly TRBD2 for D (6 bases). Germline V gives CDR1 SGHTS, CDR2 YDEGEE. This CDR3 has 14 residues. Trimming pared 1 base from V and 1 base from J, leaving 8 bases between. This CDR3 is CASSLRRGQETQYS. CDR3 bases: TGTGCCAGCAGCTTGAGGCGGGGCCAAGAGACCCAGTACTCC.

This clonotype was seen a few times. This rearrangement joins TRBV27 to TRBJ2-5; TRBD1 matches 11 bases. This CDR3 has 15 residues. The trim removed 5 bases at V and 2 bases at J, leaving 4 bases unmatched. Germline-derived CDR1 and CDR2 are MNHEY and SMNVEV (reference sequence). In DNA, the CDR3 is TGTGCCAGCAGTCCCCGGGACAGGGGGCAAGAGACCCAGTACTTC. Residues: CASSPRDRGQETQYF.

At least ten counts were recorded for this clonotype. The CDR3 here is CASSYSSGRFSNEQFF. The DNA of the CDR3 is TGTGCCAGCAGTTACTCGAGCGGGAGGTTTAGCAATGAGCAGTTCTTC. J is TRBJ2-1 and V is TRBV6-5, with 9 bases lining up with TRBD2. From germline, CDR1 is MNHEY and CDR2 SVGAGI. V dropped 0 bases and J dropped 6; count of bases not matched to a gene: 6. CDR3 length: 16 amino acids.

In its sample, this clonotype was seen many times. The chain uses TRBV7-2 and TRBJ1-2; D not resolved. The CDR3 runs 13 residues. The germline gives CDR1 SGHTA, CDR2 FQGNSA. The ends were cut back, 1 base at V and 2 bases at J, with 5 bases in the middle. Here the CDR3 reads CASSLGPNYGYTF. The CDR3 nucleotides are TGTGCCAGCAGCTTAGGTCCCAACTATGGCTACACCTTC. Using reference TRBV7-2 and TRBJ1-2 for the parts outside the CDR3, the full variable domain is GAGVSQSPSNKVTEKGKDVELRCDPISGHTALYWYRQSLGQGLEFLIYFQGNSAPDKSGLPSDRFSAERTGGSVSTLTIQRTQQEDSAVYLCASSLGPNYGYTFGSGTRLTVV.

This clonotype was counted ten times or more. This sequence joins TRBV2 and TRBJ2-7; D not certain. The V gene lost 8 bases and the J gene lost 3 bases, with 11 bases spanning the gap. The CDR3 sequence is 12 residues long. Germline CDR1 is SNHLY and CDR2 is FYNNEI. The CDR3: CASGPPHYEQYF. CDR3 DNA: TGTGCCAGCGGGCCACCCCACTACGAGCAGTACTTC.

This chain links TRBV3-1 with TRBJ2-3; D is possibly TRBD1 (5 bases). This CDR3 contains 19 residues. Trimming removed 0 bases at V and 2 bases at J, with 21 bases between. Germline-derived CDR1 and CDR2 are LGHDT and YNNKEL (reference sequence). CDR3 bases: TGTGCCAGCAGCCAAGATCCAACCCCCAGGGCCGGAAACACAGATACGCAGTATTTT. Translation: CASSQDPTPRAGNTDTQYF.

This clonotype was recorded many times. V is TRBV11-2 and J is TRBJ2-7; D unclear. Germline CDR1 SGHAT, CDR2 FQNNGV. The CDR3 is made up of 13 amino acids. Trimming left V 2 bases short and J 5 bases short, with 10 bases between. The CDR3 region is CASSLWASHEQYF. CDR3 sequence (DNA): TGTGCCAGCAGCTTATGGGCCAGCCACGAGCAGTACTTC.

This clonotype was observed at least ten times. The CDR3 spells CASSQGPDTGYPFYRGYTF. The CDR3 DNA reads as TGCGCCAGCAGCCAAGGCCCGGACACGGGATATCCTTTTTATCGTGGCTACACCTTC. The rearrangement uses TRBV4-3 and TRBJ1-2; a weak D match, TRBD1 (5 bases). Germline V lookup: CDR1 LGHNA, CDR2 YSLEER. This CDR3 region has 19 residues. The V and J ends lost 1 base and 7 bases respectively, with 28 bases between them.